This T cell receptor (beta chain) was sequenced for a study of T-cell reconstitution after alpha-beta-depleted transplantation in children. The TCRbeta library was prepared with unique molecular identifiers. TCRdb reprocessed the PCR reads with MiXCR, giving one entry per CDR3 protein. Among a few hundred thousand distinct CDR3 sequences listed, roughly 13% were seen once. Findings of the study overall: Two months or so post-transplant, alpha-beta T cells reportedly derived from several hundred expanded graft clones. At one year after transplant, newly produced T cells mostly accounted for T-cell counts and diversity.

CDR3 size: 15 residues. V lost 2 bases, J lost 3 bases, and 7 bases stayed unmatched. Germline V CDR1 and CDR2: MNHEY, SVGEGT. As for this clonotype: What it recognizes is unknown.

Sample: PBMCs, mostly from graft donor cells, taken 360 days after TCRalphabeta/CD19-depleted stem cell transplant. This clonotype was sampled from a male patient aged 10-17 years who had a stem cell transplant for acute myeloid leukemia, so the T cells may come from the graft donor. This chain joins TRBV6-2 or TRBV6-3 and TRBJ2-7, with 7 positions matching TRBD2. The CDR3 reads CASSYAGDPYYEQYF. The CDR3 DNA is TGTGCCAGCAGTTACGCGGGAGACCCCTACTACGAGCAGTACTTC.